Here is one T cell receptor (beta chain) with its context. The sample comes from a study of control samples from healthy donors and cancer patients. Between the trimmed V and J ends, which lost 4 bases and 2 bases, there was a span of 13 bases. Germline CDR1 and CDR2: SGHRS and YFSETQ. The CDR3 totals 14 residues. Profiled with immunoSEQ multiplex PCR; TCRdb holds only in-frame clones, not every one. The repertoire includes about 130,000 clones, about 92% of them detected once, and 0.55% to 0.65% sits in the top ten. The sample comprised PBMCs. The rearrangement uses TRBV5-1 and TRBJ2-7; D may be TRBD1 or TRBD2 (6 bases each). The source is an elderly man with head and neck cancer. The CDR3 nucleotides read TGCGCCAGCAGCCCGAGGGGGGCCACCTACGAGCAGTACTTC. Translation: CASSPRGATYEQYF.